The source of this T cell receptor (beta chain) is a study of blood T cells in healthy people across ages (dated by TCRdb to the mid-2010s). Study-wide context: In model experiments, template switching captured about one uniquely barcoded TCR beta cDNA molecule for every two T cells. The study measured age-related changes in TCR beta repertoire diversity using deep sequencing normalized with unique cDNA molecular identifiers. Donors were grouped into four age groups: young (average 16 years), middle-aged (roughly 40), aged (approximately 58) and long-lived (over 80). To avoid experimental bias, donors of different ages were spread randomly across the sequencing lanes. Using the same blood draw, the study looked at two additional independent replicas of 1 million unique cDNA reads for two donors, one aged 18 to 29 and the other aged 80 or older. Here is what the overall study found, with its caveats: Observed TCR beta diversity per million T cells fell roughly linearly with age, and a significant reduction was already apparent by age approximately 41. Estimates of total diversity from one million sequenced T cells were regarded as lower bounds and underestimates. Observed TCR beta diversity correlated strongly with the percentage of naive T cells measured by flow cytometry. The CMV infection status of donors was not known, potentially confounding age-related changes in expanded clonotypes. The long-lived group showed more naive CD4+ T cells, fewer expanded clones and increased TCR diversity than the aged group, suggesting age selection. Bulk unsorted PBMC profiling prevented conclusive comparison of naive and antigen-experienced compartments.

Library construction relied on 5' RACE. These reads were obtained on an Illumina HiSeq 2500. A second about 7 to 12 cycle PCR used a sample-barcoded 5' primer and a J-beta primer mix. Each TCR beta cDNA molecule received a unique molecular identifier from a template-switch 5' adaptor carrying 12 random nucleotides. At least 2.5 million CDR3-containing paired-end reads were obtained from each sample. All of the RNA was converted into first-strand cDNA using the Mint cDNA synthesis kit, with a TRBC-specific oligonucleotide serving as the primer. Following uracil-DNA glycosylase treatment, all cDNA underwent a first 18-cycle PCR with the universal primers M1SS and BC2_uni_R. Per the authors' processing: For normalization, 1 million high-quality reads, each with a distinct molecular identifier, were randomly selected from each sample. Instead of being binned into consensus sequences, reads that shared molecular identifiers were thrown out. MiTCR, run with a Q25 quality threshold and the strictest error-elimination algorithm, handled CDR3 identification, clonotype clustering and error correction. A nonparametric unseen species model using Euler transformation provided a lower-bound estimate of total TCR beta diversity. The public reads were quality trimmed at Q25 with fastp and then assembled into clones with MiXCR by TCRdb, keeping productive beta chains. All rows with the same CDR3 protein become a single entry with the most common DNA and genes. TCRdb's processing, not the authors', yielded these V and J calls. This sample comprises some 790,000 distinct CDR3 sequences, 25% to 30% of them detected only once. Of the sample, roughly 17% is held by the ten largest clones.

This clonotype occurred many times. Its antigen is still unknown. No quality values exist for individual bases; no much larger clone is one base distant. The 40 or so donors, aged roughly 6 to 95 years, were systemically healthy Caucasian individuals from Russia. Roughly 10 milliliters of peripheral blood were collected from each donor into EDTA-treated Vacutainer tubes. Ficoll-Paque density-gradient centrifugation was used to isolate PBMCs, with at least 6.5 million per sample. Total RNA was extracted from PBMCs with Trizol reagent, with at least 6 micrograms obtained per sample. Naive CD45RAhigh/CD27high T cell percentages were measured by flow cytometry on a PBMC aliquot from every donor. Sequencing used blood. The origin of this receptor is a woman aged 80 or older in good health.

The CDR3 has the sequence CASSNQYKAGGAYGYTF. The DNA is TGTGCCAGCAGTAATCAGTATAAAGCAGGGGGTGCCTATGGCTACACCTTC. Recombination linked TRBV6-5 to TRBJ1-2, with 7 junctional bases fitting TRBD1. The CDR3, from cysteine to phenylalanine, totals 17 residues. The entry retains the CDR3 DNA only, 51 bases that are in frame from base 1. Trimming takes 5 bases off V and 4 bases off J; junction bases not matched to a gene: 16. The germline V gene supplies CDR1 MNHEY and CDR2 SVGAGI.